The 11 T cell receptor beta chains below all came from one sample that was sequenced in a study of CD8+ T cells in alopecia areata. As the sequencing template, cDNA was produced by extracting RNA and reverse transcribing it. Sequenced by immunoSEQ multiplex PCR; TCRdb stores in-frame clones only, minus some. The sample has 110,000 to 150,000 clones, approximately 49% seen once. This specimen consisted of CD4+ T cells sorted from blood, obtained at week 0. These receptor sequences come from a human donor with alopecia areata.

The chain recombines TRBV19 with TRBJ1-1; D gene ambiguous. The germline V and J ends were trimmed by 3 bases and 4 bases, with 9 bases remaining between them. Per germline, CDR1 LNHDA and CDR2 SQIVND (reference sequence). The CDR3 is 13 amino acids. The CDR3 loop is CASSMLGSTEAFF. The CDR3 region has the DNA TGTGCCAGTAGTATGCTGGGATCCACTGAAGCTTTCTTT. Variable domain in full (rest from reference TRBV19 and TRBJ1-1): DGGITQSPKYLFRKEGQNVTLSCEQNLNHDAMYWYRQDPGQGLRLIYYSQIVNDFQKGDIAEGYSVSREKKESFPLTVTSAQKNPTAFYLCASSMLGSTEAFFGQGTRLTVV.

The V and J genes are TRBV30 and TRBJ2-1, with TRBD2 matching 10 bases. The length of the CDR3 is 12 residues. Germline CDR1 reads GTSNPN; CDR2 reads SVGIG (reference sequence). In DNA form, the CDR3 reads TGTGCAACTAGCGGGACCTACAATGAGCAGTTCTTC. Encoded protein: CATSGTYNEQFF.

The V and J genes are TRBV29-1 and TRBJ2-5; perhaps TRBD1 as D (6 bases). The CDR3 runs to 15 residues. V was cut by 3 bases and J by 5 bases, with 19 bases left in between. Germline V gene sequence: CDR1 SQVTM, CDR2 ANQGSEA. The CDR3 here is CSVDRTEALPETQYF. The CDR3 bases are TGCAGCGTTGATAGGACAGAAGCCCTCCCCGAGACCCAGTACTTC.

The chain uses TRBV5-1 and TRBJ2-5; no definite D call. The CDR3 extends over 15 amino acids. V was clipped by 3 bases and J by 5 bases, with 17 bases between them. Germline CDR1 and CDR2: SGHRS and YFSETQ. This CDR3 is CASSYRLPNVETQYF. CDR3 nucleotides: TGCGCCAGCAGCTATAGACTGCCAAACGTGGAGACCCAGTACTTC.

In nucleotides, the CDR3 is TGTGCCAGCAGCCAAGGATTGGGTCGGGACTTCTCCTACGAGCAGTACTTC. This translates into CASSQGLGRDFSYEQYF. The chain has TRBV11-2 and TRBJ2-7; TRBD2 is a possible D gene (6 bases). V dropped 5 bases and J dropped 0 bases, with 20 bases sitting between them. The V gene's germline CDR1 is SGHAT and CDR2 FQNNGV. CDR3 size: 17 residues.

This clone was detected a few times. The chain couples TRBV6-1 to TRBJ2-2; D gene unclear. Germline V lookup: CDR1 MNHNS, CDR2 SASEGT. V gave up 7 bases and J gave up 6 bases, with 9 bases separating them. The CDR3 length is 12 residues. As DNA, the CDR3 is TGTGCCAGCAATTCTTGGGCCGGGGAGCTGTTTTTT. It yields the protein CASNSWAGELFF.

The chain's CDR3 is CAWSPRTLGGTEAFF. CDR3 nucleotides: TGTGCCTGGAGTCCCCGGACATTGGGGGGCACTGAAGCTTTCTTT. The V call is TRBV30, the J call TRBJ1-1; D perhaps matches TRBD1 (5 bases). The V gene's germline CDR1 is GTSNPN and CDR2 SVGIG (reference sequence). The length of the CDR3 is 15 residues. V lost 2 bases to trimming and J lost 4 bases, with 17 bases between them. The full variable domain, in which reference TRBV30 and TRBJ1-1 provide the parts outside the CDR3, is SQTIHQWPATLVQPVGSPLSLECTVEGTSNPNLYWYRQAAGRGLQLLFYSVGIGQISSEVPQNLSASRPQDRQFILSSKKLLLSDSGFYLCAWSPRTLGGTEAFFGQGTRLTVV.

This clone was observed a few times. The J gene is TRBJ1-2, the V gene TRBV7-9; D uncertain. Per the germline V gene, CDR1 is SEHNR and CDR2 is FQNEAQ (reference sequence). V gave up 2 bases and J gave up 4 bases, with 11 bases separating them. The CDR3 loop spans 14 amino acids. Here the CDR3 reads CASSLMKSSYGYTF. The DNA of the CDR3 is TGTGCCAGCAGCTTAATGAAGTCTTCCTATGGCTACACCTTC.

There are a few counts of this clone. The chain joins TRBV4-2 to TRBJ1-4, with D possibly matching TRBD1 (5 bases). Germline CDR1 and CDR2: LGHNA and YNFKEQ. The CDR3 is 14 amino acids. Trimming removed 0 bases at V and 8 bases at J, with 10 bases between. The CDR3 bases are TGTGCCAGCAGCCAAGATACGCCAGGGGAAAAACTGTTTTTT. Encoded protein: CASSQDTPGEKLFF.

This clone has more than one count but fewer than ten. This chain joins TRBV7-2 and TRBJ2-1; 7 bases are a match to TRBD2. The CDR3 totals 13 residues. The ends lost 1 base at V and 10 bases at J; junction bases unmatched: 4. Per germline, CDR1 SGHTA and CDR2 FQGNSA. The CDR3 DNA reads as TGTGCCAGCAGCTTAGTCGGTAGCGGGGAGCAGTTCTTC. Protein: CASSLVGSGEQFF.

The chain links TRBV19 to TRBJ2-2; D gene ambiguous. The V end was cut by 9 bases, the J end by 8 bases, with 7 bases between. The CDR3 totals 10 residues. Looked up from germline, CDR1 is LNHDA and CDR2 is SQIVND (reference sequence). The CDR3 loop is CASLSGELFF. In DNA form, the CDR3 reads TGTGCCAGCCTGAGTGGGGAGCTGTTTTTT.